This T cell receptor (beta chain) was recorded in a study of blood T cell repertoires in COVID-19. Study in general: Some COVID-19 samples were acute and others convalescent; all came from the United States, Italy and Spain.

With respect to this clone: The sample holds other DNA sequences that translate to the same CDR3.

TCRdb's copy holds only in-frame clones and misses some; the assay was immunoSEQ multiplex PCR. The sample consists of roughly 250,000 clones, 88% of them appearing once. The V and J ends lost 5 bases and 0 bases respectively, with 8 bases between them. The V gene's germline CDR1 is SGHTA and CDR2 FQGNSA. This CDR3 contains 15 residues. The origin of this receptor is a woman between 40 and 50 years old who had recovered from COVID-19. J is TRBJ2-6 and V is TRBV7-2; weak D call: TRBD2 (5 bases). Sequencing was done on a sample of peripheral blood. In nucleotides, the CDR3 is TGTGCCAGCAGCCCGAGGGACTCTGGGGCCAACGTCCTGACTTTC. Translating it yields CASSPRDSGANVLTF.